The source of this T cell receptor (beta chain) is a study of blood T cell repertoires in COVID-19. Per the authors' pipeline: Researchers report that nucleated cell counts were estimated from reference gene primer amplification. TCRdb's table, derived via immunoSEQ multiplex PCR, lists solely in-frame clones and lacks some. That table gives V, J and clone size, and the DNA gave D and trimming. The table includes approximately 50,000 clones, roughly 83% detected once. Sequencing was done on a sample of peripheral blood. The sequence was obtained from a woman of 80 years or more with acute or convalescent COVID-19.

The CDR3 sequence is CASSHRTGAPSYSPLHF. CDR3 bases: TGTGCCAGCAGCCACAGGACAGGAGCTCCTTCCTATTCACCCCTCCACTTT. The V call is TRBV3-1 (or the pseudogene TRBV3-2), the J call TRBJ1-6, with TRBD1 matching over 7 bases. V trimming: 3 bases; J trimming: 8 bases; junction bases outside the gene matches: 13. Germline V gene data show CDR1 as LGHDT and CDR2 as YNNKEL (reference sequence). CDR3 length equals 17 residues.